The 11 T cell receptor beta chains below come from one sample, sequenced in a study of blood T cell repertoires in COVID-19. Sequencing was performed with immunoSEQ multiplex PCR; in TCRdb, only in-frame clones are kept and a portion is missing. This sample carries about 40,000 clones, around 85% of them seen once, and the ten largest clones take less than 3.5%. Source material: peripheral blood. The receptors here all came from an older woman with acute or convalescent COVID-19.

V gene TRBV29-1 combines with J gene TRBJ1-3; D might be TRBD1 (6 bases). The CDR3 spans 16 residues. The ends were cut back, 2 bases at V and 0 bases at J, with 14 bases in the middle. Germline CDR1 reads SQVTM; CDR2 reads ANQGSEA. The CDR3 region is CSVETWDKSSGNTIYF. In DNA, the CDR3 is TGCAGCGTTGAAACCTGGGACAAGAGCTCTGGAAACACCATATATTTT.

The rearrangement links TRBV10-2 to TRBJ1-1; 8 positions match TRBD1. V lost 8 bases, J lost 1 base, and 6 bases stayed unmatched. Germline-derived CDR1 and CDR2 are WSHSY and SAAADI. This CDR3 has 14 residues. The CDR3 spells CASRGTGENTEAFF. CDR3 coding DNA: TGCGCCAGCCGTGGGACAGGAGAGAACACTGAAGCTTTCTTT.

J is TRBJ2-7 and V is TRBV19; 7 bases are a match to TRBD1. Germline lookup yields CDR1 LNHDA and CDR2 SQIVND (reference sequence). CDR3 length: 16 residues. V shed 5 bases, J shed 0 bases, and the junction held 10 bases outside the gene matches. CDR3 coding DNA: TGTGCCAGTAGTTTAGCCTCCGGGACAGCCTCCTACGAGCAGTACTTC. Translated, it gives CASSLASGTASYEQYF.

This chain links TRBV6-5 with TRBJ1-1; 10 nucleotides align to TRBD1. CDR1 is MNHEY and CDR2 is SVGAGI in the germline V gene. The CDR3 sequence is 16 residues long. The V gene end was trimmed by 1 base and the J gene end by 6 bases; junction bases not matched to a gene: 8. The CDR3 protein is CASSYLGTGVSAEAFF. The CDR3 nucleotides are TGTGCCAGCAGTTACTTGGGGACAGGGGTGAGCGCTGAAGCTTTCTTT.

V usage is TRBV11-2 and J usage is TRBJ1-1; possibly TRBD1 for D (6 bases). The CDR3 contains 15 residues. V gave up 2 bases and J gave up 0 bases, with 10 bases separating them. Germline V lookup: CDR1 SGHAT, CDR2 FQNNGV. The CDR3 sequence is CASSLSTGMNTEAFF. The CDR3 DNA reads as TGTGCCAGCAGCTTAAGTACAGGGATGAACACTGAAGCTTTCTTT.

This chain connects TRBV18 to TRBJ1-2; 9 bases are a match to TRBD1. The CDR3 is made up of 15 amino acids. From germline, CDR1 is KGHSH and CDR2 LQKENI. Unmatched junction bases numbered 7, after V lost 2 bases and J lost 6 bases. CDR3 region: CASSPSNRGRDGYTF. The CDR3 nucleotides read TGTGCCAGCTCACCATCAAACAGGGGGCGCGATGGCTACACCTTC.

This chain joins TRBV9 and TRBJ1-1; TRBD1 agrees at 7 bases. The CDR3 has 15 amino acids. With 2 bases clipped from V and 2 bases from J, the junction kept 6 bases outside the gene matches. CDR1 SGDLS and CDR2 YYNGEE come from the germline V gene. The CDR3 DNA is TGTGCCAGCAGCGTGACAGGGATCCGAAACACTGAAGCTTTCTTT. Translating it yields CASSVTGIRNTEAFF.

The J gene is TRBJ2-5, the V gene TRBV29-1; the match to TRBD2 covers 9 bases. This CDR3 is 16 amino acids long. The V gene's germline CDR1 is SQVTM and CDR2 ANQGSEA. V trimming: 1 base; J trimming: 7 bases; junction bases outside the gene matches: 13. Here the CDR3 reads CSVEGTRTSVLRTQYF. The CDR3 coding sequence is TGCAGCGTTGAAGGAACGAGGACTAGCGTCTTGAGGACCCAGTACTTC.

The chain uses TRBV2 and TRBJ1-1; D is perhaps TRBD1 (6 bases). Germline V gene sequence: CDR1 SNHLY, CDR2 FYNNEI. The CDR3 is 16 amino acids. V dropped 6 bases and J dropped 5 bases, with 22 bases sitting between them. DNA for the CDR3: TGTGCCAGCAGGAAAACAGGGTTTGTTATTGTGACTGAAGCTTTCTTT. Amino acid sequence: CASRKTGFVIVTEAFF.

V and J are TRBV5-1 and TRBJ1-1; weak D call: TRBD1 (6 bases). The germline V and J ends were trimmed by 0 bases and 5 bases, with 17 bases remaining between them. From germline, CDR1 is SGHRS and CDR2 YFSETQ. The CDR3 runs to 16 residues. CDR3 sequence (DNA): TGCGCCAGCAGCTTGGGGGGACACTCCCTGGGGACTGAAGCTTTCTTT. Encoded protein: CASSLGGHSLGTEAFF. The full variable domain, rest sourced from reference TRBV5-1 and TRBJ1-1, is KAGVTQTPRYLIKTRGQQVTLSCSPISGHRSVSWYQQTPGQGLQFLFEYFSETQRNKGNFPGRFSGRQFSNSRSEMNVSTLELGDSALYLCASSLGGHSLGTEAFFGQGTRLTVV.

CDR3 sequence: CASSLRTGGNSGYTF. The CDR3 DNA sequence: TGCGCCAGCAGCTTACGGACAGGGGGCAATTCGGGCTACACCTTC. The J gene is TRBJ1-2, the V gene TRBV5-1, with 11 positions matching TRBD1. This CDR3 region has 15 residues. V dropped 2 bases and J dropped 8; count of bases not matched to a gene: 8. Germline assignment: CDR1 SGHRS and CDR2 YFSETQ. Combining the CDR3 with reference TRBV5-1 and TRBJ1-2 gives the whole variable domain KAGVTQTPRYLIKTRGQQVTLSCSPISGHRSVSWYQQTPGQGLQFLFEYFSETQRNKGNFPGRFSGRQFSNSRSEMNVSTLELGDSALYLCASSLRTGGNSGYTFGSGTRLTVV.